The rows below give T cell receptor beta chains drawn from one sample of a study of blood T cell repertoires in COVID-19. The protocol was immunoSEQ multiplex PCR, while the TCRdb copy is restricted to in-frame clones and leaves out a portion. The sample has 100,000 to 150,000 clones, around 88% seen once. The sample taken for sequencing was peripheral blood. These receptors were obtained from a human donor in a cohort sampled during active COVID-19. The CDR3 runs from the conserved cysteine through the conserved F or W. Each record gives: V gene, D gene, J gene, CDR3 protein. The D gene is left open where the match is weak.

>TRBV9|TRBD1|TRBJ1-6
CASSVGQGASNSPLHF
>TRBV19|-|TRBJ1-4
CASQRGGTGSNEKLFF
>TRBV25-1|TRBD2|TRBJ2-3
CASTLAGADTQYF
>TRBV15|TRBD2|TRBJ2-1
CATSRVASGLTYNEQFF
>TRBV9|-|TRBJ2-2
CASSIFSGTGELFF
>TRBV6-5|TRBD1|TRBJ2-3
CASTKGQGSDTQYF
>TRBV5-1|TRBD2|TRBJ2-2
CASGYPSGVNTGELFF
>TRBV6-5|TRBD1|TRBJ1-1
CASSRDSKNTEAFF
>TRBV6-2/TRBV6-3|-|TRBJ2-7
CASSYPAYEQYF
>TRBV10-1|TRBD1|TRBJ2-7
CASSGDRGYEQYF